The T cell receptor (beta chain) under discussion was sequenced for a study of control samples from healthy donors and cancer patients (TCRdb year 2020). Of note for this clone: The specificity of this receptor is unknown. One base away there is no much larger clone; base qualities are not given.

Library preparation employed the immunoSEQ multiplex PCR assay. What TCRdb holds here is the immuneACCESS table cut down to in-frame rearrangements. Part of the clones is not present; checked against another copy, under half of the missing clones reflect an unresolved V gene, and the others are unexplained. The sample records roughly 130,000 clones, approximately 89% of which are singletons. Of the sample, more than 6.5% is held by the ten largest clones. The receptor was isolated from a man younger than 35 in good health. Sequenced material: blood.

The DNA sequence follows: TGTGCCAGCAGCTTTAGCGGAAGCTCCTACAATGAGCAGTTCTTC. It translates to CASSFSGSSYNEQFF. The rearrangement joined TRBV11-3 to TRBJ2-1; TRBD2 is possibly the D segment (6 matching bases). Trimming at the junction amounts to 3 bases on V and 0 bases on J, and the germline ends lie 9 bases apart. The CDR3 numbers 15 residues from cysteine through phenylalanine. Here the CDR3 DNA is all that survives: 45 bases in frame from base 1. The germline V gene specifies SGHNT as CDR1 and YENEEA as CDR2.